The clone carrying this TCR beta chain has just one count. What it recognizes is unknown. 13 Jbeta primers and 60 Vbeta primers were used for the PCR. Some clones are missing from TCRdb's copy, which holds only in-frame ones; the method was immunoSEQ multiplex PCR. In the table there are over 250,000 clones, about nine tenths of which are singletons. The source of the sample is a study of cytomegalovirus exposure and HLA in healthy donors. Points from the study as a whole: Usually a TCR sequence was rare, but some public TCRs were found in many donors.

Trimming removed 5 bases from V and 7 bases from J; junction bases left unmatched: 10. In germline, CDR1 is SEHNR, CDR2 FQNEAQ (reference sequence). CDR3 length: 16 residues. The clonotype originates from a man aged 35 to 55 in good health and CMV-seropositive. The specimen sequenced was PBMCs. The chain combines TRBV7-9 with TRBJ2-1; 11 bases align to TRBD1. The CDR3 nucleotides are TGTGCCAGCAGCCGCCCGGACAGGGGGCGGTCAAATGAGCAGTTCTTC. Its translation is CASSRPDRGRSNEQFF.